The rows below give T cell receptor beta chains drawn from one sample of a study of T cell changes during pregnancy in multiple sclerosis. Measured with immunoSEQ multiplex PCR; TCRdb has only the in-frame clones, and not every one. In the table there are more than 70,000 clones, 91% of which are singletons. The input for sequencing was peripheral blood, taken after pregnancy. Receptor source: a female donor in good health, enrolled as a control in a pregnancy study. Each CDR3 is given with its conserved first and last residue. D genes are given only for firm matches. Only part of the rows carry a size: once, few, many, or a class if the clone is expanded.

size: -
V: TRBV4-1
D: -
J: TRBJ1-1
DNA: TGCGCCAGCAGCCAAGATTCTAACAGGGCAAGGGCTGAAGCTTTCTTT
CDR3: CASSQDSNRARAEAFF

size: -
V: TRBV28
D: -
J: TRBJ2-3
DNA: TGTGCCAGCAGTTTATTGGTGGGGGGTAGCACAGATACGCAGTATTTT
CDR3: CASSLLVGGSTDTQYF

size: -
V: TRBV5-4
D: TRBD1
J: TRBJ2-7
DNA: TGTGCCAGCGGGACAGGGGGCAGCTACGAGCAGTACTTC
CDR3: CASGTGGSYEQYF

size: once
V: TRBV28
D: -
J: TRBJ1-1
DNA: TGTGCCAGCAACCGGGTCATCCCCACTGAAGCTTTCTTT
CDR3: CASNRVIPTEAFF

size: -
V: TRBV4-2
D: -
J: TRBJ1-5
DNA: TGTGCCAGCAGCCCAGGGGTTGATCAGCCCCAGCATTTT
CDR3: CASSPGVDQPQHF

size: -
V: TRBV7-8
D: -
J: TRBJ2-7
DNA: TGTGCCAGCACCGACCTTCGCTGGGGGCCCTACGAGCAGTACTTC
CDR3: CASTDLRWGPYEQYF

size: -
V: TRBV9
D: -
J: TRBJ2-3
DNA: TGTGCCAGCAGCGTAGGGGTGGAGGATACGCAGTATTTT
CDR3: CASSVGVEDTQYF

size: -
V: TRBV19
D: TRBD1
J: TRBJ1-1
DNA: TGTGCCAGTAGTGACAGGGTCGGAACTGAAGCTTTCTTT
CDR3: CASSDRVGTEAFF

size: -
V: TRBV2
D: TRBD1
J: TRBJ1-2
DNA: TGTGCCAGCAGTGAAGGCTGGGCAGGGGGGATGGCGGGCTACACCTTC
CDR3: CASSEGWAGGMAGYTF

size: -
V: TRBV10-3
D: -
J: TRBJ2-5
DNA: TGTGCCATCAACGGGGGACTCCAAGAGACCCAGTACTTC
CDR3: CAINGGLQETQYF

size: -
V: TRBV10-3
D: TRBD1
J: TRBJ1-1
DNA: TGTGCCATCAGTGAGTCGGGGTTCAAACGACAGGGGCGGCGGACTGAAGCTTTCTTT
CDR3: CAISESGFKRQGRRTEAFF

size: -
V: TRBV29-1
D: -
J: TRBJ2-3
DNA: TGCTCCGGGAGCCCCGCAGATACGCAGTATTTT
CDR3: CSGSPADTQYF